A selection of T cell receptor beta chains follows, all from one sample in a study of cytomegalovirus exposure and HLA in healthy donors. Method: immunoSEQ multiplex PCR; TCRdb's copy keeps in-frame clones and lacks some. The sample includes some 130,000 clones, 80% to 90% of them seen just once. Specimen: PBMCs. The receptors were sampled from a man aged 45-65 years in good health and CMV-seronegative. Each CDR3 is given with its conserved first and last residue. Each record gives: J gene, D gene, CDR3 length, V gene, clone size, CDR3 DNA, CDR3 protein. D genes are given only for firm matches. Clone size appears in some rows only: once, few, many, or a class for an expanded clone.

TRBJ2-7 | TRBD1 | 14 | TRBV2 | - | TGTGCCAGCAGCGATCCTCAGGGGGTGAACGAGCAGTACTTC | CASSDPQGVNEQYF
TRBJ2-7 | TRBD2 | 12 | TRBV29-1 | - | TGCAGCGTCTCCGCGGGGGACTACGAGCAGTACTTC | CSVSAGDYEQYF
TRBJ1-1 | - | 13 | TRBV6-6 | - | TGTGCCAGCAGTTACCTCGGGGGGCGAAGTGCGTTCTTT | CASSYLGGRSAFF
TRBJ2-1 | TRBD2 | 15 | TRBV2 | - | TGTGCCAGCAAAGGGGGACTAGCGGGATACAATGAGCAGTTCTTC | CASKGGLAGYNEQFF
TRBJ2-3 | - | 11 | TRBV6-1 | - | TGTGCCAGCAGTGATATGGATACGCAGTATTTT | CASSDMDTQYF
TRBJ2-1 | - | 15 | TRBV5-1 | - | TGCGCCAGCAGCTTTACTCTTACCAGGGACAATGAGCAGTTCTTC | CASSFTLTRDNEQFF
TRBJ2-4 | TRBD2 | 17 | TRBV2 | - | TGTGCCAGCACCCCCCCAAACCAGCGGGGGGCCAAAAACATTCAGTACTTC | CASTPPNQRGAKNIQYF
TRBJ2-1 | - | 15 | TRBV9 | - | TGTGCCAGCAGCGTAACCCCTAGCAGGTCCAATGAGCAGTTCTTC | CASSVTPSRSNEQFF
TRBJ2-1 | - | 16 | TRBV19 | - | TGTGCCAGTAGTATTTCGGCAGGGGTCACCTACAATGAGCAGTTCTTC | CASSISAGVTYNEQFF
TRBJ1-4 | - | 17 | TRBV10-1 | few | TGCGCCAGCAGTGATTCTCAGGGATATGCAACTAATGAAAAACTGTTTTTT | CASSDSQGYATNEKLFF
TRBJ1-2 | TRBD1 | 14 | TRBV18 | - | TGTGCCAGCTCACCACAAACCGGACAGGGTAGCAGCACCTTC | CASSPQTGQGSSTF
TRBJ1-1 | TRBD1 | 14 | TRBV7-6 | - | TGTGCCAGCAGCTTAGGGGACAGGGACTTAGAAGCTTTCTTT | CASSLGDRDLEAFF
TRBJ2-7 | - | 13 | TRBV4-1 | - | TGCGCCAGCAGCCAAGATGAGGGTCGCGAGCAGTACTTC | CASSQDEGREQYF
TRBJ2-7 | - | 12 | TRBV7-9 | - | TGTGCCAGCAGCTACGACACCTACGAGCAGTACTTC | CASSYDTYEQYF
TRBJ1-1 | TRBD1 | 14 | TRBV7-2 | - | TGTGCCAGCACCTCCACAGGGGGCCCGTCTGAAGCTTTCTTT | CASTSTGGPSEAFF
TRBJ2-1 | TRBD2 | 17 | TRBV7-9 | - | TGTGCCAGCAGCCACGGTCGGCTAGCGGGGGCCTACAATGAGCAGTTCTTC | CASSHGRLAGAYNEQFF
TRBJ1-1 | - | 13 | TRBV6-4 | - | TGTGCCAGCACAGGGGCAAGGGGCACTGAAGCTTTCTTT | CASTGARGTEAFF
TRBJ2-5 | TRBD2 | 17 | TRBV4-1 | few | TGCGCCAGCAGCCCCCACCCCAGCGGGGGGCAGCAAGAGACCCAGTACTTC | CASSPHPSGGQQETQYF
TRBJ2-7 | TRBD2 | 17 | TRBV7-3 | - | TGTGCCAGCAGGCCTAGCGGGGGGCCACCATCCCCCTACGAGCAGTACTTC | CASRPSGGPPSPYEQYF
TRBJ2-1 | TRBD2 | 15 | TRBV4-1 | - | TGCGCCAGCAGCCGCGGGGCGGGGGGGCAGTATGAGCAGTTCTTC | CASSRGAGGQYEQFF
TRBJ1-1 | - | 14 | TRBV6-5 | - | TGTGCCAGCGTAACTCCGGGAGAGAACACTGAAGCTTTCTTT | CASVTPGENTEAFF
TRBJ2-3 | - | 15 | TRBV7-9 | - | TGTGCCAGCAGGTTCGGGGGTGCTAGCACAGATACGCAGTATTTT | CASRFGGASTDTQYF